The entry that follows covers one T cell receptor beta chain sequence. This clonotype has just a few counts. Its antigen is still unknown. Base qualities are not provided; no much larger clone lies one nucleotide away. Sequences DFQATT (CDR1) and SNEGSKA (CDR2) are obtained from the germline V gene (reference sequence). Trimming at the junction amounts to 4 bases on V and 2 bases on J, and the germline ends lie 13 bases apart. Measured from the cysteine to the phenylalanine, the CDR3 is 14 residues long. This entry keeps only the CDR3 DNA: 42 bases, framed from base 1. The entry originates in a study of T cell repertoires in cytomegalovirus infection (dated by TCRdb to the late 2010s). For the study in its entirety: The HLA type of each donor mattered for the analysis, because public TCR beta signatures pointed to carriage of CMV infection along with the matching HLA type.

What the authors observed across the whole study: In the ex vivo response, HLA-C-restricted CMV-specific TCR beta clonotypes were dominant, and in two of eight donors the single most frequent clonotype came from this HLA-C-restricted group. In both this cohort and an independent roughly 350-donor cohort, the cumulative frequency of public TCR beta family members distinguished carriers of CMV infection plus the relevant HLA type.

Instrument on record: Illumina HiSeq 1500. TCRdb reanalyzed the raw reads on its own, using fastp at Q25 for trimming and MiXCR for clone calling, and kept in-frame beta chains. A single entry per CDR3 protein holds the most common genes and DNA from its merged rows. In this sample the table shows 200,000 or so distinct CDR3 sequences, 28% of which occur a single time. Just over 30% of the sample is taken by the ten largest. The sequence was obtained from a human donor in good health (CMV status not recorded). Some clones in this sample may be carry-over from other donors' samples. This chain joins TRBV20-1 to TRBJ2-3; 6 matching bases give a weak D call of TRBD2. The sequenced sample was PBMCs. Read as DNA, the sequence is TGCAGTGCTATGGACGGGGGAGTCACAGATACGCAGTATTTT. Its translation reads: CSAMDGGVTDTQYF.